This T cell receptor beta chain came from a study of blood T cell repertoires in COVID-19. Overall study context: The United States, Italy and Spain provided the acute and convalescent COVID-19 samples.

This CDR3 is 13 amino acids long. Trimming at V came to 6 bases and at J to 9 bases, leaving 4 bases not matched to a gene. Per the authors' pipeline: Estimation of nucleated cell counts was performed using reference gene primer amplification. TCRdb keeps only in-frame clones here, not all; method: immunoSEQ multiplex PCR. The V and J calls and the clone size are those of that table, but D and trimming were determined from the DNA. Of 300,000 to 400,000 clones detected, about four fifths appear once; the ten largest clones hold around 3%. This chain joins TRBV12-3 or TRBV12-4 and TRBJ2-1; 11 bases line up with TRBD2. The material sequenced was peripheral blood. The receptor's source is a man aged 25-45 years with active or convalescent COVID-19. CDR3 region: CASRLAGGGEQFF. Written as DNA, the CDR3 is TGTGCCAGCAGGCTAGCGGGAGGAGGTGAGCAGTTCTTC.